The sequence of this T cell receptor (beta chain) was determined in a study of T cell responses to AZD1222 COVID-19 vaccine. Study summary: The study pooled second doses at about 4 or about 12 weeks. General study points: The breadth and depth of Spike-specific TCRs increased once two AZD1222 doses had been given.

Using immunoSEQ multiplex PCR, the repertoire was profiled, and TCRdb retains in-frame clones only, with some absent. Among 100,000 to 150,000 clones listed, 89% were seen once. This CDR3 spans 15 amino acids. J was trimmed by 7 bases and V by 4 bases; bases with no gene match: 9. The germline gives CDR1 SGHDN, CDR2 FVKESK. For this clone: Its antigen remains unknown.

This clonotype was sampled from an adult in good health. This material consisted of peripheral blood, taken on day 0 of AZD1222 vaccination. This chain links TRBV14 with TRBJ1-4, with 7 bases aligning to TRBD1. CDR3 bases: TGTGCCAGCAGCCGCGCGGCAGGGGGAGGTGAAAAACTGTTTTTT. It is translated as CASSRAAGGGEKLFF.